This TCR beta chain was retrieved from a study of blood T cell repertoires in COVID-19. Study-level background: The study drew acute and convalescent COVID-19 samples from the United States, Italy and Spain. PBMCs, B-cell-depleted T cells, or T cells were the source of the cDNA or gDNA that made up the material.

As handled by the study authors: Reference gene primer amplification in the assay estimated nucleated cell counts. Generated by immunoSEQ multiplex PCR, the TCRdb table keeps only in-frame clones and is missing some. The V and J calls and clone size were taken over from that table, and D and trimming were inferred from the DNA. The sample gives roughly 230,000 clones, 80% to 90% of which show up once; about 0.93% is in the top ten. The CDR3 has 15 residues. Germline V gives CDR1 SGHRS, CDR2 YFSETQ. Trimming removed 0 bases from V and 7 bases from J, with 13 bases in between. The source is a man aged 40-50 years with acute or convalescent COVID-19. The chain links TRBV5-1 to TRBJ2-2; perhaps TRBD1 as D (5 bases). Sequenced: peripheral blood. CDR3 amino acids: CASSLAAGWGGELFF. For the CDR3, the DNA is TGCGCCAGCAGCTTGGCCGCAGGGTGGGGCGGGGAGCTGTTTTTT.